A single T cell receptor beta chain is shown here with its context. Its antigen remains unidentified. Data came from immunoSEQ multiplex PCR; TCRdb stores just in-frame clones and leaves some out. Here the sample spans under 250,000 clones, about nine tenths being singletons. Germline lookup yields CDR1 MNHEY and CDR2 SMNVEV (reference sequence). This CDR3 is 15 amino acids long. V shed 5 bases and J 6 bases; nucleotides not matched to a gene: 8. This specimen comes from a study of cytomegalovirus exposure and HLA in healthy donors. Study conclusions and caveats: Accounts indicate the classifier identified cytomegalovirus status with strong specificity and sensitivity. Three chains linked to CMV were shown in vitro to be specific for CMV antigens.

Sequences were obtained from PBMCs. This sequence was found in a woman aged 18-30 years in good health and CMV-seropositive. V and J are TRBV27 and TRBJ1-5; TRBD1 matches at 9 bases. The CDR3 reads CASSHRDRASQPQHF. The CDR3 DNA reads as TGTGCCAGCAGTCACCGGGACAGGGCTAGTCAGCCCCAGCATTTT.